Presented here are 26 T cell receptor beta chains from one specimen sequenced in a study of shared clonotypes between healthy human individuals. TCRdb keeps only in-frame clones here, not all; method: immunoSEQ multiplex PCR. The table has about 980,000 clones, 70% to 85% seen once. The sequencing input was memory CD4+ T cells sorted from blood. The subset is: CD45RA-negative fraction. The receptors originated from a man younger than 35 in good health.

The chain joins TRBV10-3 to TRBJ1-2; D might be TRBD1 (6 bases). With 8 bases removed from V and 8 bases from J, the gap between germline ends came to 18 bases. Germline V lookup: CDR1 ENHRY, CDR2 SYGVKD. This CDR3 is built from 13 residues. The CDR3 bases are TGTGCCATCGGGGGGCCGACGGCGGGCGGCTACACCTTC. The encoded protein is CAIGGPTAGGYTF.

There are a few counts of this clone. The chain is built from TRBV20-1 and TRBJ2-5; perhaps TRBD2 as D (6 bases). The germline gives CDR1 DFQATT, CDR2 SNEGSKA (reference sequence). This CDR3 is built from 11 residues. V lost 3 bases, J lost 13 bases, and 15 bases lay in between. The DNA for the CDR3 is TGCAGTGCTAGGGGGCGGGAAGGAGGGTACTTC. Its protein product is CSARGREGGYF.

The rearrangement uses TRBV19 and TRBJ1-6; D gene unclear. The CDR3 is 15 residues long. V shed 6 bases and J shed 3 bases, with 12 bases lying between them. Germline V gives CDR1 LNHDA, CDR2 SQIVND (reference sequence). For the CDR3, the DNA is TGTGCCAGTAGCAACGGACGGAGCTATAATTCACCCCTCCACTTT. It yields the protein CASSNGRSYNSPLHF.

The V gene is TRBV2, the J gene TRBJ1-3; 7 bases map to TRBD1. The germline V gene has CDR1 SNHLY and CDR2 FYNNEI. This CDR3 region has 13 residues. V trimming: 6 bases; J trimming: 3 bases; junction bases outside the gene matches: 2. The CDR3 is CASRGDSGNTIYF. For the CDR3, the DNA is TGTGCCAGCAGGGGGGACAGTGGAAACACCATATATTTT.

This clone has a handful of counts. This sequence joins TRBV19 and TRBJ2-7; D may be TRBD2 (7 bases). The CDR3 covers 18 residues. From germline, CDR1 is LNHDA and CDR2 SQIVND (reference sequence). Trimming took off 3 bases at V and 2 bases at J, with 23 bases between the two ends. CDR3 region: CASSIGRGTSANTYEQYF. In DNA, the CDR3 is TGTGCCAGTAGTATCGGCAGGGGAACTAGCGCGAACACCTACGAGCAGTACTTC. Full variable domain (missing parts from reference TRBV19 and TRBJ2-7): DGGITQSPKYLFRKEGQNVTLSCEQNLNHDAMYWYRQDPGQGLRLIYYSQIVNDFQKGDIAEGYSVSREKKESFPLTVTSAQKNPTAFYLCASSIGRGTSANTYEQYFGPGTRLTVT.

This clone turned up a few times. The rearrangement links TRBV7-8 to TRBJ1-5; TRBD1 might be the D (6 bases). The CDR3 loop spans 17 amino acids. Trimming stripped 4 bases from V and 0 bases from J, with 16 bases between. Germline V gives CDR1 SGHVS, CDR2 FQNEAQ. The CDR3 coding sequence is TGTGCCAGCAGCTCCACCACAGGGCTCGGTAGCAATCAGCCCCAGCATTTT. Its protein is CASSSTTGLGSNQPQHF.

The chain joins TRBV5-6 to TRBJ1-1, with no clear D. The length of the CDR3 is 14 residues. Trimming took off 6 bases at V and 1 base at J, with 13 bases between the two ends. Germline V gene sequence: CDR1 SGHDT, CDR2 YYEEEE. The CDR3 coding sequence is TGTGCCAGCACCTTCCGGTGGGGGAACACTGAAGCTTTCTTT. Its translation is CASTFRWGNTEAFF.

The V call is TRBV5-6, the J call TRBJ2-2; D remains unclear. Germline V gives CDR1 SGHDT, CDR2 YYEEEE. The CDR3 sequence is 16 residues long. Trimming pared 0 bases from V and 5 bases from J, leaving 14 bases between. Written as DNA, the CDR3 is TGTGCCAGCAGCTTGGAGCCCGGGTTTTCTACCGGGGAGCTGTTTTTT. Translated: CASSLEPGFSTGELFF.

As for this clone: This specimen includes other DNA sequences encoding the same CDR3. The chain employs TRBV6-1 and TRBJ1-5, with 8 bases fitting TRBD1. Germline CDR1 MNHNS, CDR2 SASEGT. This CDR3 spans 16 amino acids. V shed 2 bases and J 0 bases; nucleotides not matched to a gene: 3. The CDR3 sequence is CASSELTGDSNQPQHF. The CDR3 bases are TGTGCCAGCAGTGAACTGACAGGGGATAGCAATCAGCCCCAGCATTTT.

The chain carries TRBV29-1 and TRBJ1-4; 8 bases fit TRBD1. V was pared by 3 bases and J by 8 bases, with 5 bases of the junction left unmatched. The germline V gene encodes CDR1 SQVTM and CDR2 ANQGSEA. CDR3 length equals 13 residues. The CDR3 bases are TGCAGCGTTGAGGGTGACAGGGGAGAAAAACTGTTTTTT. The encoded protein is CSVEGDRGEKLFF.

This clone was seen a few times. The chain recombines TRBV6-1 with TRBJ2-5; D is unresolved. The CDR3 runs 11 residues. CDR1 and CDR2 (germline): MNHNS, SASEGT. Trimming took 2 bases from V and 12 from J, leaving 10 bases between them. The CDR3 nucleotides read TGTGCCAGCAGTGAATATATGGGCGAGTACTTC. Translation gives CASSEYMGEYF.

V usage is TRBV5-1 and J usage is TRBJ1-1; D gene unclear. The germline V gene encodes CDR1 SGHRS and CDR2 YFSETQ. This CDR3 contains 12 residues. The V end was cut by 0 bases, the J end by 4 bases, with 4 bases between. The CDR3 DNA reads TGCGCCAGCAGCTTGGATCGCACTGAAGCTTTCTTT. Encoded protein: CASSLDRTEAFF. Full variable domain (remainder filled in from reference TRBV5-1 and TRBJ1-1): KAGVTQTPRYLIKTRGQQVTLSCSPISGHRSVSWYQQTPGQGLQFLFEYFSETQRNKGNFPGRFSGRQFSNSRSEMNVSTLELGDSALYLCASSLDRTEAFFGQGTRLTVV.

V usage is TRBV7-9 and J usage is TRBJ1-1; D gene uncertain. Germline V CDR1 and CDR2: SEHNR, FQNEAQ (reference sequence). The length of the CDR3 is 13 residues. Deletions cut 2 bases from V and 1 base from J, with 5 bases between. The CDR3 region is CASSLWGNTEAFF. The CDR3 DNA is TGTGCCAGCAGCTTATGGGGGAACACTGAAGCTTTCTTT.

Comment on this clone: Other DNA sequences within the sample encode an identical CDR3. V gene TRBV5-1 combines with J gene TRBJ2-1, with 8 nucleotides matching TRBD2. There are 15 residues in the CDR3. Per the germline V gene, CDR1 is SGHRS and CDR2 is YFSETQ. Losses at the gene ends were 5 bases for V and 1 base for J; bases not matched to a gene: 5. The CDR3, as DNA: TGCGCCAGCAGTTTCACTAGCGGTTCCTACAATGAGCAGTTCTTC. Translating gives CASSFTSGSYNEQFF.

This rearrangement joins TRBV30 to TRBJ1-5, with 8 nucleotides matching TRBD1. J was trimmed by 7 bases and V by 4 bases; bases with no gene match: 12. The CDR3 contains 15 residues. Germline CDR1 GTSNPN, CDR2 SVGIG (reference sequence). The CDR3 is CAWTQNQGAGQPQHF. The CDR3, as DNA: TGTGCCTGGACCCAAAACCAGGGGGCGGGACAGCCCCAGCATTTT.

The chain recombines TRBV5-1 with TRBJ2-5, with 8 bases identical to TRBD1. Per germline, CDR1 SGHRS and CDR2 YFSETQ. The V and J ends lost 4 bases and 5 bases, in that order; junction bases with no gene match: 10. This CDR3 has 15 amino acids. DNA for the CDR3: TGCGCCAGCAGCAATACTGGACAGGGCCGGGAGACCCAGTACTTC. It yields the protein CASSNTGQGRETQYF. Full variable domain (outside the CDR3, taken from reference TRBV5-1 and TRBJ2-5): KAGVTQTPRYLIKTRGQQVTLSCSPISGHRSVSWYQQTPGQGLQFLFEYFSETQRNKGNFPGRFSGRQFSNSRSEMNVSTLELGDSALYLCASSNTGQGRETQYFGPGTRLLVL.

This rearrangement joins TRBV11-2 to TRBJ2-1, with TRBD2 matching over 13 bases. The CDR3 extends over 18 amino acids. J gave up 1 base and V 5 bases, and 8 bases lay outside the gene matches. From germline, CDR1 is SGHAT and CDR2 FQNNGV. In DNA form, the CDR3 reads TGTGCCAGCAGCCTCCGACTAGCGGGAGGTTGGTCCTACAATGAGCAGTTCTTC. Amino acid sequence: CASSLRLAGGWSYNEQFF.

CDR3 nucleotides: TGTGCCAGCAGTGAAGTAAAGCCGGGACAGGGGGCATCCGGGGCCAACGTCCTGACTTTC. Translating gives CASSEVKPGQGASGANVLTF. J is TRBJ2-6 and V is TRBV6-1; TRBD1 aligns across 12 bases. Germline CDR1 and CDR2: MNHNS and SASEGT. This CDR3 comprises 20 residues. Trimming took 1 base from V and 4 from J; bases not matched to a gene: 11.

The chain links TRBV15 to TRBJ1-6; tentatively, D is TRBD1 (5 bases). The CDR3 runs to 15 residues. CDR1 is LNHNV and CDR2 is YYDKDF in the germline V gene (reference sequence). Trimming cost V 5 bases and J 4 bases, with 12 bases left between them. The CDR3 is CATSSGRIYNSPLHF. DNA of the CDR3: TGTGCCACCAGCTCGGGACGGATTTATAATTCACCCCTCCACTTT.

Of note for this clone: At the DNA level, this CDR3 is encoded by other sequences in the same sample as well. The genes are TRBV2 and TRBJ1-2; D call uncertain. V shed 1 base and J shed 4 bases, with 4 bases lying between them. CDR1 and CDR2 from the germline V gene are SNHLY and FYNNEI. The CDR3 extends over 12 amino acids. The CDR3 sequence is CASSEGLYGYTF. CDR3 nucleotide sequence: TGTGCCAGCAGTGAAGGCCTCTATGGCTACACCTTC. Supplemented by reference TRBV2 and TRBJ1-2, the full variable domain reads EPEVTQTPSHQVTQMGQEVILRCVPISNHLYFYWYRQILGQKVEFLVSFYNNEISEKSEIFDDQFSVERPDGSNFTLKIRSTKLEDSAMYFCASSEGLYGYTFGSGTRLTVV.

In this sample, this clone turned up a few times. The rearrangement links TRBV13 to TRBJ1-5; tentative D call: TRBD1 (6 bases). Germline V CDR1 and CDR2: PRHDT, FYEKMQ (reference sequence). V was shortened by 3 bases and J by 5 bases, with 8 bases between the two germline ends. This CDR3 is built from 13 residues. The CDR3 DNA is TGTGCCAGCAGCTTGTCAGGGGATCAGCCCCAGCATTTT. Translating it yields CASSLSGDQPQHF.

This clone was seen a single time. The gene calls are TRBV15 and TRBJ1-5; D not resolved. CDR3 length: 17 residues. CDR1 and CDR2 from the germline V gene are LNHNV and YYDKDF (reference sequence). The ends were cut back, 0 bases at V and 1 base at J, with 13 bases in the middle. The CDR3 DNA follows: TGTGCCACCAGCAGAGATCGGTTTGGAGAAAGCAATCAGCCCCAGCATTTT. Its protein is CATSRDRFGESNQPQHF.

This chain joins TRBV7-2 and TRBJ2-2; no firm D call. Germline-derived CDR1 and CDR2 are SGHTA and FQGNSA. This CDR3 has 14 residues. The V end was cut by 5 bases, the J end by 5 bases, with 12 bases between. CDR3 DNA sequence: TGTGCCAGCAGCCTCTCCCCGGCAACCGGGGAGCTGTTTTTT. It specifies CASSLSPATGELFF.

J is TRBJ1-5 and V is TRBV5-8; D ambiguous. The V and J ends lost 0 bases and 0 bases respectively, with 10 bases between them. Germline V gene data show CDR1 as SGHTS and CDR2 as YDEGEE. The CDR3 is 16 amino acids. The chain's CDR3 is CASSLGLGISNQPQHF. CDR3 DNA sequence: TGTGCCAGCAGCTTGGGTCTAGGAATTAGCAATCAGCCCCAGCATTTT.

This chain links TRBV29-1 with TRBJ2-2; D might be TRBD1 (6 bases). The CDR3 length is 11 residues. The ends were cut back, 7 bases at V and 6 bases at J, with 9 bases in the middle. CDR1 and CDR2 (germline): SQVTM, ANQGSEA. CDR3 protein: CSAGVPGELFF. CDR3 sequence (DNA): TGCAGCGCAGGGGTTCCCGGGGAGCTGTTTTTT.

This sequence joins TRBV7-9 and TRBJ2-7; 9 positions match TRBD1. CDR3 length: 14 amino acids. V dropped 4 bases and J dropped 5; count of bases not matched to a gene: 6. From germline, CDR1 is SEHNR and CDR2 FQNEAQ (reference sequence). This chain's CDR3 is CASSSGQGKNEQYF. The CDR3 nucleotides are TGTGCCAGCAGCTCCGGACAGGGGAAGAACGAGCAGTACTTC.